Detailed here is one TCR beta chain. After extraction with the RNeasy kit, about 0.45 to 1 ug of the RNA was reverse transcribed using random hexamers. Across 54 Vbeta and 13 Jbeta, TCR beta CDR3 was amplified with immunoSEQ multiplex PCR. TCRdb used MiXCR to reprocess the immunoSEQ multiplex PCR reads, holding one entry per CDR3 protein. This table holds some 300,000 distinct CDR3 sequences, approximately 90% found once. This entry comes from a study of CD8 T cells in Susac syndrome. The T cells that were sequenced for TCR beta were CD8+ and CD4+ cells from blood. There are 14 residues in the CDR3. Germline values: CDR1 SNHLY, CDR2 FYNNEI. The V end was cut by 10 bases, the J end by 0 bases, with 13 bases between.

This receptor was obtained from a human donor with multiple sclerosis. The source material was CD8+ T cells from PBMCs. This chain connects TRBV2 to TRBJ2-1; D call uncertain. The CDR3 DNA reads as TGTGCCATAAACGACGAGAGCTCCTACAATGAGCAGTTCTTC. It codes for CAINDESSYNEQFF.